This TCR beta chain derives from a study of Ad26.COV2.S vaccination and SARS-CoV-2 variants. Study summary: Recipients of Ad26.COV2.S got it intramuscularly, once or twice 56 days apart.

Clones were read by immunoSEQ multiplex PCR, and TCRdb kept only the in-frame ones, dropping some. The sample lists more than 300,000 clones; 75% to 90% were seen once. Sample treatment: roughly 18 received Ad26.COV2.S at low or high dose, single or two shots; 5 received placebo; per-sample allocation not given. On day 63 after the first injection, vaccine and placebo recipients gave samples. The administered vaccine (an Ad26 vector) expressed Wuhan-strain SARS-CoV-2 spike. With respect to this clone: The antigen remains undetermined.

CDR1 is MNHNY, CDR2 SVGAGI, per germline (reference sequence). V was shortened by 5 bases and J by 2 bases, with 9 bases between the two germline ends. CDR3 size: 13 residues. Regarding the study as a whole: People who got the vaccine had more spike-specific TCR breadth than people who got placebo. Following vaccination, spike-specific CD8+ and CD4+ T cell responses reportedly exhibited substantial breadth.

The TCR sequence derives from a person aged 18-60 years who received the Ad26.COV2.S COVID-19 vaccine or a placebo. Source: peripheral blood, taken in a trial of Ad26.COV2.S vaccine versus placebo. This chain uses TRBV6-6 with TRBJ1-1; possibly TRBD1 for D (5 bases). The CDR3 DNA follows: TGTGCCAGCAGTACGACAGATAACACTGAAGCTTTCTTT. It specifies CASSTTDNTEAFF.